One sample yielded the 14 T cell receptor beta chains listed below, sequenced in a study of CD4+ T cells in melanoma. The table came from immunoSEQ multiplex PCR; TCRdb's copy has only in-frame clones and leaves some out. Of roughly 140,000 clones in the sample, about 90% were seen once. These TCRs come from a human donor with melanoma.

The chain joins TRBV4-1 to TRBJ1-4, with TRBD1 identical over 7 bases. The V gene's germline CDR1 is MGHRA and CDR2 YSYEKL. The CDR3 extends over 18 amino acids. J was trimmed by 0 bases and V by 4 bases; bases with no gene match: 11. CDR3 region: CASSRRQGDSSTNEKLFF. For the CDR3, the DNA is TGCGCCAGCAGCCGAAGACAGGGAGACTCGTCAACTAATGAAAAACTGTTTTTT.

V gene TRBV15 combines with J gene TRBJ2-3; no clear D gene. V lost 4 bases and J 3 bases, leaving 17 bases between the germline ends. The CDR3 runs to 16 residues. Germline assignment: CDR1 LNHNV and CDR2 YYDKDF (reference sequence). As DNA, the CDR3 is TGTGCCACCAGCACTGGGGATGGGCCACCGACAGATACGCAGTATTTT. It encodes CATSTGDGPPTDTQYF.

V gene TRBV5-1 combines with J gene TRBJ1-2, with D perhaps matching TRBD1 (6 bases). Looked up from germline, CDR1 is SGHRS and CDR2 is YFSETQ. The length of the CDR3 is 14 residues. V was pared by 4 bases and J by 7 bases, with 17 bases between. CDR3 protein: CASSAAGASFGYTF. In nucleotides, the CDR3 is TGCGCCAGCAGCGCGGCGGGGGCGTCGTTTGGCTACACCTTC.

In DNA form, the CDR3 reads TGTGCCTGGAGTGTCCAGGCCTATCAGCCCCAGCATTTT. The encoded protein is CAWSVQAYQPQHF. J is TRBJ1-5 and V is TRBV30; D is unresolved. V shed 0 bases and J shed 5 bases, with 8 bases lying between them. Germline CDR1 is GTSNPN and CDR2 is SVGIG (reference sequence). The CDR3 length is 13 residues.

J is TRBJ2-2 and V is TRBV20-1; D is unresolved. CDR1 is DFQATT and CDR2 is SNEGSKA in the germline V gene (reference sequence). V lost 5 bases to trimming and J lost 8 bases, with 9 bases between them. The CDR3 length is 11 residues. DNA of the CDR3: TGCAGTGCTTTCTTTCGTGGGGAGCTGTTTTTT. As protein: CSAFFRGELFF.

This sequence joins TRBV5-1 and TRBJ1-2; no firm D call. Germline assignment: CDR1 SGHRS and CDR2 YFSETQ. V lost 3 bases and J 0 bases, leaving 6 bases between the germline ends. The CDR3 spans 13 residues. CDR3 nucleotides: TGCGCCAGCAGCTCGGATGCTAACTATGGCTACACCTTC. Its protein is CASSSDANYGYTF.

CDR3 in DNA: TGCGCCAGCAGTCAGGGGAGCACAGATACGCAGTATTTT. Translated, it gives CASSQGSTDTQYF. V usage is TRBV5-1 and J usage is TRBJ2-3; D possibly corresponds to TRBD1 (6 bases). V was cut by 5 bases and J by 0 bases, with 7 bases left in between. This CDR3 is 13 amino acids long. Looked up from germline, CDR1 is SGHRS and CDR2 is YFSETQ.

The chain carries TRBV5-1 and TRBJ1-1, with no clear D. Trimming stripped 3 bases from V and 0 bases from J, with 18 bases between. Germline V gene lookup returns CDR1 SGHRS and CDR2 YFSETQ. This CDR3 has 17 amino acids. The CDR3 sequence: CASSSPGFGTVNTEAFF. The DNA of the CDR3 is TGCGCCAGCAGCTCCCCAGGATTTGGAACGGTGAACACTGAAGCTTTCTTT.

The chain joins TRBV5-4 to TRBJ1-6, with 8 bases matching TRBD1. After removal of 0 bases from V and 8 bases from J, the junction contained 1 base not matched to a gene. There are 14 residues in the CDR3. The germline gives CDR1 SGHNT, CDR2 YYREEE (reference sequence). The CDR3 reads CASSLEQGDSPLHF. CDR3 sequence (DNA): TGTGCCAGCAGCTTGGAACAGGGGGATTCACCCCTCCACTTT. The whole variable domain, remainder taken from reference TRBV5-4 and TRBJ1-6, is ETGVTQSPTHLIKTRGQQVTLRCSSQSGHNTVSWYQQALGQGPQFIFQYYREEENGRGNFPPRFSGLQFPNYSSELNVNALELDDSALYLCASSLEQGDSPLHFGNGTRLTVT.

The J gene is TRBJ2-1, the V gene TRBV9; 7 bases align to TRBD2. Germline values: CDR1 SGDLS, CDR2 YYNGEE. V lost 0 bases, J lost 0 bases, and 6 bases stayed unmatched. The CDR3 totals 17 residues. DNA of the CDR3: TGTGCCAGCAGCGTAGACAGCGGGGCGAGCTCCTACAATGAGCAGTTCTTC. Its protein is CASSVDSGASSYNEQFF.

This chain uses TRBV4-2 with TRBJ2-1; 10 nucleotides match TRBD2. Trimming took 1 base from V and 9 from J; bases not matched to a gene: 6. The CDR3 is 15 residues long. The germline V gene has CDR1 LGHNA and CDR2 YNFKEQ. CDR3 DNA sequence: TGTGCCAGCAGCCAAGGAGCTAGCGGGGGAGGTGAGCAGTTCTTC. This sequence encodes CASSQGASGGGEQFF.

V and J are TRBV5-4 and TRBJ2-2; TRBD1 aligns across 9 bases. The CDR3 totals 16 residues. CDR1 is SGHNT, CDR2 YYREEE, per germline (reference sequence). After removal of 4 bases from V and 1 base from J, the junction contained 5 bases not matched to a gene. CDR3 sequence reads: CASSTPDRGNTGELFF. The CDR3 DNA is TGTGCCAGCAGCACTCCGGACAGGGGGAACACCGGGGAGCTGTTTTTT. The full variable domain, with the rest looked up from reference TRBV5-4 and TRBJ2-2, is ETGVTQSPTHLIKTRGQQVTLRCSSQSGHNTVSWYQQALGQGPQFIFQYYREEENGRGNFPPRFSGLQFPNYSSELNVNALELDDSALYLCASSTPDRGNTGELFFGEGSRLTVL.

This chain links TRBV5-6 with TRBJ1-6; perhaps TRBD1 as D (6 bases). The CDR3 consists of 15 residues. Germline V gene data show CDR1 as SGHDT and CDR2 as YYEEEE. V was pared by 1 base and J by 7 bases, with 12 bases between. The CDR3 DNA is TGTGCCAGCAGCTTGAGGGGGGCGAGGAATTCACCCCTCCACTTT. Residues: CASSLRGARNSPLHF.

This chain connects TRBV29-1 to TRBJ2-3; 10 bases agree with TRBD1. The germline V gene encodes CDR1 SQVTM and CDR2 ANQGSEA. This CDR3 region has 14 residues. The junction had 7 bases not matched to a gene; V was cut back by 7 bases and J by 3 bases. CDR3 DNA sequence: TGCAGCGCCCGACTGGGACAGGGGACAGATACGCAGTATTTT. This translates into CSARLGQGTDTQYF.